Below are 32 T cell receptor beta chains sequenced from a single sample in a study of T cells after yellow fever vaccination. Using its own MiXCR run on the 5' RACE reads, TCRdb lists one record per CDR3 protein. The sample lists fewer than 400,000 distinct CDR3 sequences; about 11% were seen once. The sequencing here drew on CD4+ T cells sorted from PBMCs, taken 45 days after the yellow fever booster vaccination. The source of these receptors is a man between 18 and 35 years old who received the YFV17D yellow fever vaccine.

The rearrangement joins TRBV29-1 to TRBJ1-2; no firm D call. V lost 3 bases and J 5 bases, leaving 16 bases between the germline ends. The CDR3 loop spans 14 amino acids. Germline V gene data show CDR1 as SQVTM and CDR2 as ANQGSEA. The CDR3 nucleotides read TGCAGCGTTGACCGGGGAGAAGGCTCGTATGGCTACACCTTC. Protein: CSVDRGEGSYGYTF.

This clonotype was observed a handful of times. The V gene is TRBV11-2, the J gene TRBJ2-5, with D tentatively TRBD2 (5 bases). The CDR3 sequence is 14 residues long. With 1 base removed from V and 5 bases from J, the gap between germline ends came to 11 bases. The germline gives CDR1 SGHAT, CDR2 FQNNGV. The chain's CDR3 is CASSLGAGGETQYF. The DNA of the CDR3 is TGTGCCAGCAGCTTAGGCGCTGGCGGGGAGACCCAGTACTTC.

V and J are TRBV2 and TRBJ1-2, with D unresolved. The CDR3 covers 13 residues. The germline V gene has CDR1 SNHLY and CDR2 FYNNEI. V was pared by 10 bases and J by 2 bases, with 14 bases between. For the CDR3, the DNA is TGTGCCACCAGCGGGTTCTTAAACTATGGCTACACCTTC. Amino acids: CATSGFLNYGYTF.

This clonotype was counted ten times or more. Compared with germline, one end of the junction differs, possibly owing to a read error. Here the CDR3 DNA reads TGTGCCAGCTGTGAAGTGGTGGGGACATACCCCCCAGATACGCAGTATTTT. As protein: CASCEVVGTYPPDTQYF. The chain is built from TRBV6-1 and TRBJ2-3, with D perhaps TRBD1 (6 bases). The CDR3 runs to 17 residues. Germline CDR1 MNHNS, CDR2 SASEGT.

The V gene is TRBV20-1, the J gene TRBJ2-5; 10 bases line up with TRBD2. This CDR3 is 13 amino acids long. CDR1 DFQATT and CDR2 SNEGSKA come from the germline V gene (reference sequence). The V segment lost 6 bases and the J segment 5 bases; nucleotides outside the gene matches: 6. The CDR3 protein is CSAKLAGTETQYF. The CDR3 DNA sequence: TGCAGTGCCAAACTAGCGGGGACGGAGACCCAGTACTTC.

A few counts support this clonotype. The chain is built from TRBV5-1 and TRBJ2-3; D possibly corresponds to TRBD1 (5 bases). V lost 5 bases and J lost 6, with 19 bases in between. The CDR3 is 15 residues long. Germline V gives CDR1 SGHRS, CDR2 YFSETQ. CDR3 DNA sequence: TGCGCCAGCAGAAATGGGGCTCCCCTTCTGGATACGCAGTATTTT. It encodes CASRNGAPLLDTQYF.

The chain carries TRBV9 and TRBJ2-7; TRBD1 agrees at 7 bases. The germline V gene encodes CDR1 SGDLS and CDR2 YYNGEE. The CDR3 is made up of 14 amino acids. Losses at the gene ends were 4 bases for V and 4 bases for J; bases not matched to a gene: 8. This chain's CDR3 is CASSPHSGQYEQYF. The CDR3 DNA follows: TGTGCCAGCAGCCCCCACTCGGGACAGTACGAGCAGTACTTC.

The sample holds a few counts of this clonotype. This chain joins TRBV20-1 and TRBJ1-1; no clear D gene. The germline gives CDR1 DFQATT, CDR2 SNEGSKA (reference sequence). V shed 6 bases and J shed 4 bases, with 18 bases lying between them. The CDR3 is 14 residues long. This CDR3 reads CSALSYSLSTEAFF. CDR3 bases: TGCAGTGCCCTGAGCTATTCCCTTTCCACTGAAGCTTTCTTT.

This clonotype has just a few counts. CDR3 loop: CSAPISVQGSYGYTF. CDR3 sequence (DNA): TGCAGTGCCCCCATCTCGGTACAGGGGAGCTATGGCTACACCTTC. The chain carries TRBV20-1 and TRBJ1-2; TRBD1 agrees at 7 bases. CDR1 is DFQATT, CDR2 SNEGSKA, per germline (reference sequence). This CDR3 is 15 amino acids long. J gave up 4 bases and V 6 bases, and 14 bases lay outside the gene matches.

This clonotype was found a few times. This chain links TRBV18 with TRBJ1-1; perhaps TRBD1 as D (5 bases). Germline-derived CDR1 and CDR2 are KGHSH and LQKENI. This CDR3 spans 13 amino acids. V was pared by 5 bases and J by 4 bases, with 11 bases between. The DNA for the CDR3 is TGTGCCAGCTCAGAATTAGGGGCCACTGAAGCTTTCTTT. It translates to CASSELGATEAFF.

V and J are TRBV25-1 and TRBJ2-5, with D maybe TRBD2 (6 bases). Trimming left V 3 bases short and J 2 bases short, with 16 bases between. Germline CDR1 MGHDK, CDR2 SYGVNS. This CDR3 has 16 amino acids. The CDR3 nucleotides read TGTGCCAGCAGTGAGGGCCGCGGGGCCATTCAAGAGACCCAGTACTTC. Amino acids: CASSEGRGAIQETQYF.

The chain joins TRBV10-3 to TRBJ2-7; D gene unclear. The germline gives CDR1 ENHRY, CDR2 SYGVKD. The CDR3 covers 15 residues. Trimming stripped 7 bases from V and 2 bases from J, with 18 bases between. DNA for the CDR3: TGTGCCATCACCGATAGTATCGGAATACCCTACGAGCAGTACTTC. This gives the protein CAITDSIGIPYEQYF.

Here the CDR3 reads CASSQSGTSLNEQFF. The CDR3 nucleotides read TGTGCCAGCAGTCAATCCGGGACTAGCCTCAATGAGCAGTTCTTC. The V and J genes are TRBV7-7 and TRBJ2-1; 9 nucleotides align to TRBD2. In germline, CDR1 is SSHAT, CDR2 FNYEAQ (reference sequence). Trimming took 6 bases from V and 6 from J; bases not matched to a gene: 9. This CDR3 spans 15 amino acids.

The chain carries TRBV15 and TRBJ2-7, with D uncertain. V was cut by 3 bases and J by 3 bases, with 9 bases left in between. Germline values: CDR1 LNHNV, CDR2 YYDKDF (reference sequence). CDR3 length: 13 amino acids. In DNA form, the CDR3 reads TGTGCCACCAGCAGTGGACCGAACTACGAGCAGTACGTC. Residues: CATSSGPNYEQYV.

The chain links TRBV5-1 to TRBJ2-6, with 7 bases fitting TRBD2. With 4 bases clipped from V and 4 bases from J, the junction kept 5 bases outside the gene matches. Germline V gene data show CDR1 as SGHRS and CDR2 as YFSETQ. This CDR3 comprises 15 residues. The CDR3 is CASSAPGGGANVLTF. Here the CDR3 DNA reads TGCGCCAGCAGCGCCCCGGGAGGAGGGGCCAACGTCCTGACTTTC. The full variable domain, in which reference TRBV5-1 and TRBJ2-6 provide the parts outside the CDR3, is KAGVTQTPRYLIKTRGQQVTLSCSPISGHRSVSWYQQTPGQGLQFLFEYFSETQRNKGNFPGRFSGRQFSNSRSEMNVSTLELGDSALYLCASSAPGGGANVLTFGAGSRLTVL.

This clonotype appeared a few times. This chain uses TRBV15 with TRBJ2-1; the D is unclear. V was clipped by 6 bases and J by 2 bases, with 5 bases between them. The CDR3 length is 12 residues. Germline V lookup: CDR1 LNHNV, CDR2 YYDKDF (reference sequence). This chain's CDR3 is CATRSPYNEQFF. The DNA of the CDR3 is TGTGCCACCAGATCCCCCTACAATGAGCAGTTCTTC. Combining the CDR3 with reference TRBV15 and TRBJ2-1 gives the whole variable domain DAMVIQNPRYQVTQFGKPVTLSCSQTLNHNVMYWYQQKSSQAPKLLFHYYDKDFNNEADTPDNFQSRRPNTSFCFLDIRSPGLGDTAMYLCATRSPYNEQFFGPGTRLTVL.

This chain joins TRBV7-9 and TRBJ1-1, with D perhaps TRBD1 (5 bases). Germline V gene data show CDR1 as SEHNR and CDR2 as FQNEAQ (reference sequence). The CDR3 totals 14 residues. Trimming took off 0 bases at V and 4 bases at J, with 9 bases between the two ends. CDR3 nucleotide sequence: TGTGCCAGCAGCTTAGCGCGGCAGGGCACTGAAGCTTTCTTT. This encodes CASSLARQGTEAFF. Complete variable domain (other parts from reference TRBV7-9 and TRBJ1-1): DTGVSQNPRHKITKRGQNVTFRCDPISEHNRLYWYRQTLGQGPEFLTYFQNEAQLEKSRLLSDRFSAERPKGSFSTLEIQRTEQGDSAMYLCASSLARQGTEAFFGQGTRLTVV.

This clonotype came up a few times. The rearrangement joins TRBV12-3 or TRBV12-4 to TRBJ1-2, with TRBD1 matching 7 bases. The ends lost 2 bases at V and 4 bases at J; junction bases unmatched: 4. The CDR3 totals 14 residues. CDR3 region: CASSLFRQGYGYTF. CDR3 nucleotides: TGTGCCAGCAGTTTATTCAGACAGGGCTATGGCTACACCTTC.

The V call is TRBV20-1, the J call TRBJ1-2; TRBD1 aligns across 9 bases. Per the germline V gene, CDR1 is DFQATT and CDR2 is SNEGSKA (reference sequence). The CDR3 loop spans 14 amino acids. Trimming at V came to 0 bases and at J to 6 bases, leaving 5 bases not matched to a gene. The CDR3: CSARDQRTGDGYTF. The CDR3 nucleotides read TGCAGTGCTAGAGATCAACGGACAGGGGATGGCTACACCTTC.

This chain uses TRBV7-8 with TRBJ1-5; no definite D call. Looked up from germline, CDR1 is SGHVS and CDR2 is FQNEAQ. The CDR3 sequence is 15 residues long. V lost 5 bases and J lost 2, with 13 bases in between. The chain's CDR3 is CASSLLADGNQPQHF. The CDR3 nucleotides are TGTGCCAGCAGCCTATTGGCGGATGGCAATCAGCCCCAGCATTTT.

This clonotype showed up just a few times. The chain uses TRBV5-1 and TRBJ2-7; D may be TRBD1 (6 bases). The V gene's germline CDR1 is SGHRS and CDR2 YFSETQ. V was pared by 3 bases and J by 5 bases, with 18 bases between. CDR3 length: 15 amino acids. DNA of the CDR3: TGCGCCAGCAGCTGGGCAGGGGCTAATAAGAACGAGCAGTACTTC. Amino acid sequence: CASSWAGANKNEQYF.

CDR3 residues: CASSPGRHDNSPLHF. The CDR3, as DNA: TGCGCCAGCAGCCCGGGACGCCATGATAATTCACCCCTCCACTTT. The V call is TRBV5-1, the J call TRBJ1-6; possibly TRBD1 for D (5 bases). CDR1 is SGHRS, CDR2 YFSETQ, per germline. The CDR3 is 15 residues long. V lost 4 bases to trimming and J lost 5 bases, with 13 bases between them. The variable domain in full, with the rest retrieved from reference TRBV5-1 and TRBJ1-6, is KAGVTQTPRYLIKTRGQQVTLSCSPISGHRSVSWYQQTPGQGLQFLFEYFSETQRNKGNFPGRFSGRQFSNSRSEMNVSTLELGDSALYLCASSPGRHDNSPLHFGNGTRLTVT.

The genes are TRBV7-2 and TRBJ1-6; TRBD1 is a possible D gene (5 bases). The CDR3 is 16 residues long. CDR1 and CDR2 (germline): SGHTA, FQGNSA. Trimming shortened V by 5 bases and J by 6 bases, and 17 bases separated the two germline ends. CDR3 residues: CASSPSLRGGNSPLHF. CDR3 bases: TGTGCCAGCAGCCCCTCGTTGAGGGGAGGTAATTCACCCCTCCACTTT.

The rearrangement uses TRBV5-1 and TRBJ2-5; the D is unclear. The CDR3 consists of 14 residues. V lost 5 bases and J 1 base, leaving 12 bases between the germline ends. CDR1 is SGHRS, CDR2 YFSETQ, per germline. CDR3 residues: CASSIVSGQETQYF. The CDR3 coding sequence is TGCGCCAGCAGTATAGTTTCGGGCCAAGAGACCCAGTACTTC.

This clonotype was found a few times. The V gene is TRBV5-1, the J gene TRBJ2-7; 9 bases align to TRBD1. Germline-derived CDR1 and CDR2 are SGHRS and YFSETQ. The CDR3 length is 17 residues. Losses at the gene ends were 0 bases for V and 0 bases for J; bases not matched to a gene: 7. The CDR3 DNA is TGCGCCAGCAGCTTGGGGGGACAGGGTTTTAACTCCTACGAGCAGTACTTC. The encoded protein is CASSLGGQGFNSYEQYF.

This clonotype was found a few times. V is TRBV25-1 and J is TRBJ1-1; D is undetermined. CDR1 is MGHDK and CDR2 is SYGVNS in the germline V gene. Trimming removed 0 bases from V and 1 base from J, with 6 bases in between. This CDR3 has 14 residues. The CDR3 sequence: CASSEYWGNTEAFF. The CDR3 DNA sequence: TGTGCCAGCAGTGAATATTGGGGGAACACTGAAGCTTTCTTT.

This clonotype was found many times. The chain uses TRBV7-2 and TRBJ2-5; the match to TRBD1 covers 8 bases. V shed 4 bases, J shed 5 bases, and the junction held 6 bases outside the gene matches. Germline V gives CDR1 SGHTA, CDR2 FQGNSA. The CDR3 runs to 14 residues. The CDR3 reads CASSSLDRAETQYF. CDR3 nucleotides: TGTGCCAGCAGCTCCCTGGACAGGGCCGAGACCCAGTACTTC.

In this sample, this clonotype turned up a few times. The CDR3 loop is CASSLPAGYSYNEQFF. The CDR3 DNA reads TGTGCCAGCAGTTTACCGGCCGGGTACTCCTACAATGAGCAGTTCTTC. V gene TRBV6-2 or TRBV6-3 combines with J gene TRBJ2-1; D is unresolved. The germline V gene encodes CDR1 MNHEY and CDR2 SVGEGT. The CDR3 is 16 residues long. Trimming stripped 4 bases from V and 0 bases from J, with 13 bases between.

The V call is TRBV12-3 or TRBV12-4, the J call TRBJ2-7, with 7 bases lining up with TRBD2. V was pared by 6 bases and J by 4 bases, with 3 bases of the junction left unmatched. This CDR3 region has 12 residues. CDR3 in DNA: TGTGCCAGCAGACTGGGAGGGTACGAGCAGTACTTC. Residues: CASRLGGYEQYF.

The CDR3 DNA is TGTGCCACCAGTGATTCCGGGACGCTGCCCGCCCGGGGCAGTGAGCAGTTCTTC. It encodes CATSDSGTLPARGSEQFF. The genes are TRBV24-1 and TRBJ2-1, with D perhaps matching TRBD1 or TRBD2 (5 bases each). The germline V gene encodes CDR1 KGHDR and CDR2 SFDVKD. The CDR3 is 18 amino acids. V lost 2 bases, J lost 9 bases, and 25 bases lay in between.

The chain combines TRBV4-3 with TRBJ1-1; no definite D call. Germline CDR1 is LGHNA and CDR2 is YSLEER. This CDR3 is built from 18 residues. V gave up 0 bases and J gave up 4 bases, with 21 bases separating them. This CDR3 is CASSQDLRLLGKGTEAFF. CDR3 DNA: TGCGCCAGCAGCCAAGATCTTCGTCTGCTGGGAAAAGGCACTGAAGCTTTCTTT.

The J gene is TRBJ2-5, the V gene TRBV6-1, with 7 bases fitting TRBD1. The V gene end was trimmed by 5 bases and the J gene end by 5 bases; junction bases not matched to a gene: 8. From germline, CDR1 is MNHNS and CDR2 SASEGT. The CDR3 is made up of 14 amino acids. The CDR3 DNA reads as TGTGCCAGCAGTCCCACAGGGGCTGCGGAGACCCAGTACTTC. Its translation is CASSPTGAAETQYF.